These T cell receptor beta chains were read from a single sample in a study of blood T cell repertoires in COVID-19. Method: immunoSEQ multiplex PCR; TCRdb's copy keeps in-frame clones and lacks some. The table lists around 270,000 clones, around 90% of them singletons, with about 3.4% in the top ten. Specimen: PBMCs or T cells enriched from blood (not recorded which). These TCRs come from a woman aged 40-49 years who had been exposed to COVID-19. CDR3s include the opening cysteine and the closing phenylalanine or tryptophan. D genes are given only for firm matches. Clone size is shown for a subset of rows, as once, few, many or a class of expanded clone.

v_call	j_call	d_call	clone_size	cdr3_length	cdr3_nt	cdr3_aa
TRBV6-5	TRBJ2-6	.	.	15	TGTGCCAGCAGTCGAGGGAGCTCTGGGGCCAACGTCCTGACTTTC	CASSRGSSGANVLTF
TRBV5-8	TRBJ2-3	.	.	15	TGTGCCAGCAGCGAGGGGTACACGGGGGGCGATACGCAGTGTTTT	CASSEGYTGGDTQCF
TRBV27	TRBJ1-4	TRBD1	few	14	TGTGCCAGCGGTGCGGGACAGGGCGGGGAAAAACTGTTTTTT	CASGAGQGGEKLFF
TRBV2	TRBJ2-2	TRBD1	few	17	TGTGCCAGCAGAGGAAGGACAGGAAACACGAACACCGGGGAGCTGTTTTTT	CASRGRTGNTNTGELFF
TRBV14	TRBJ1-4	.	.	16	TGTGCCAGCAGCCAAGAACTGACAAGTAACGAGGAAAAACTGTTTTTT	CASSQELTSNEEKLFF
TRBV6-2/TRBV6-3	TRBJ1-5	.	.	14	TGTGCCAGCAGTTATCAGGGGTACAATCAGCCCCAGCATTTT	CASSYQGYNQPQHF
TRBV7-9	TRBJ1-5	.	many	13	TGTGCCAGCAGCTTAAACTGGAATCAGCCCCAGCATTTT	CASSLNWNQPQHF
TRBV6-2/TRBV6-3	TRBJ2-5	TRBD2	.	19	TGTGCCAGCAGTTTGCTAGCGGGAGGGCCCAGGTCCCGTAGGGAGACCCAGTACTTC	CASSLLAGGPRSRRETQYF
TRBV4-1	TRBJ2-1	TRBD2	.	16	TGCGCCAGCAGCCCCCTCACTAGCGGGAGTCAAAATGAGCAGTTCTTC	CASSPLTSGSQNEQFF
TRBV4-1	TRBJ2-2	TRBD2	.	17	TGCGCCAGCAGCCAAACTACTAGCGGGATTAACACCGGGGAGCTGTTTTTT	CASSQTTSGINTGELFF
TRBV9	TRBJ2-2	TRBD1	.	16	TGTGCCAGCATCCCCGGGGCAGGGGGCAAAGGCGGGGAGCTGTTTTTT	CASIPGAGGKGGELFF
TRBV2	TRBJ2-7	TRBD1	.	13	TGTGCCAGCAGTGGACAGGGGCGCTACGAGCAGTACTTC	CASSGQGRYEQYF
TRBV24-1	TRBJ2-1	TRBD2	once	18	TGTGCCACCAGTGACCCTGGACTAGCGGGAGGGCCAAATAATGAGCAGTTCTTC	CATSDPGLAGGPNNEQFF
TRBV4-2	TRBJ2-3	.	.	12	TGTGCCAGCAGCCAGTCTCCAGATACGCAGTATTTT	CASSQSPDTQYF
TRBV28	TRBJ1-4	.	.	14	TGTGCCAGCAGCCCCTACAGGGTCGCTGAAAAACTGTTTTTT	CASSPYRVAEKLFF
TRBV21-1	TRBJ2-3	.	.	16	TGTGCCAGCAGCAAAGGGGCGGGGGACAGCACAGATACGCAGTATTTT	CASSKGAGDSTDTQYF
TRBV7-2	TRBJ1-1	.	.	14	TGTGCCAGCAGAATACAGGGTTCGAACACTGAAGCTTTCTTT	CASRIQGSNTEAFF
TRBV5-4	TRBJ1-4	TRBD1	.	16	TGTGCCAGCAGCACCGGACAGGGGCTGGGTAATGAAAAACTGTTTTTT	CASSTGQGLGNEKLFF
TRBV10-3	TRBJ1-6	TRBD1	.	15	TGTGCCATCAGTGAGTCAGGGACAGGGTGGTCACCCCTCCACTTT	CAISESGTGWSPLHF
TRBV7-3	TRBJ1-6	TRBD1	.	18	TGTGCCAGCACCCCGGGACAGGGGAACCTACTTTATGCTTCACCCCTCCACTTT	CASTPGQGNLLYASPLHF
TRBV5-8	TRBJ1-1	.	.	13	TGTGCCAGCAGTCCGGACAGTCCTCTGAGGGCTTTCTTT	CASSPDSPLRAFF
TRBV19	TRBJ2-2	.	.	17	TGTGCCAGTAAACGGGGAGTCGTGACCTTGGACACCGGGGAGCTGTTTTTT	CASKRGVVTLDTGELFF
TRBV9	TRBJ1-1	.	.	15	TGTGCCAGCAGCGGGACAGACAGCCCTTACACTGAAGCTTTCTTT	CASSGTDSPYTEAFF
TRBV6-5	TRBJ1-2	.	.	14	TGTGCCAGCAGTTACCAGGGAAGGAACTATGGCTACACCTTC	CASSYQGRNYGYTF
TRBV19	TRBJ1-2	TRBD1	.	13	TGTGCCAGTAGGGACAGGAGTAACTATGGCTACACCTTC	CASRDRSNYGYTF
TRBV5-8	TRBJ1-2	.	.	14	TGTGCCAGCAGCTTCAGCAGGAAGTACTATGGCTACACCTTC	CASSFSRKYYGYTF
TRBV10-3	TRBJ2-2	TRBD2	.	17	TGTGCCATCGGGCGGCTAGCGGGGGGGCCGGTCACCGGGGAGCTGTTTTTT	CAIGRLAGGPVTGELFF
TRBV3-1/TRBV3-2	TRBJ1-3	.	.	16	TGTGCCAGCAGCCAAGATTCCAGGCCCCTCGGAAACACCATATATTTT	CASSQDSRPLGNTIYF
TRBV5-1	TRBJ1-4	TRBD1	few	15	TGTGCCAGCAGCCTACAGGGGGCAAGAGATGAAAAACTGTTTTTT	CASSLQGARDEKLFF
TRBV11-2	TRBJ2-3	.	.	11	TGTGCCAGCAGGGCCACCTATACGCAGTATTTT	CASRATYTQYF
TRBV24-1	TRBJ2-2	.	.	12	TGTGCCACGACAGCGAACACCGGGGAGCTGTTTTTT	CATTANTGELFF
TRBV28	TRBJ2-5	TRBD1	.	16	TGTGCCACCCGATTCGGGACAGGGGGAGGTCAAGAGACCCAGTACTTC	CATRFGTGGGQETQYF
TRBV11-2	TRBJ1-1	TRBD1	.	15	TGTGCCAGCAGCGCGAGGGACAGGGGATTCACTGAAGCTTTCTTT	CASSARDRGFTEAFF
TRBV5-1	TRBJ1-1	.	.	15	TGTGCCAGCAGCTTTTTGGGCTATGCAGACACTGAAGCTTTCTTT	CASSFLGYADTEAFF
TRBV19	TRBJ1-1	.	.	11	TGTGCCAGTAGAACAAGGAGTGAAGCTTTCTTT	CASRTRSEAFF
TRBV30	TRBJ2-5	.	.	12	TGTGCCTGGAGGGGGGCCGGTGAGACCCAGTACTTC	CAWRGAGETQYF
TRBV15	TRBJ2-1	TRBD1	few	16	TGTGCCACCAGCAGAGATCGGGACAGCAGCTACAATGAGCAGTTCTTC	CATSRDRDSSYNEQFF
TRBV20-1	TRBJ2-1	.	many	14	TGCAGTGCTAGTGTACGGTTCTCCTACAATGAGCAGTTCTTC	CSASVRFSYNEQFF
TRBV20-1	TRBJ2-1	TRBD2	.	14	TGCAGTGCTAGTAGCGGGAGCCTTGGGAATGAGCAGTTCTTC	CSASSGSLGNEQFF
TRBV4-1	TRBJ2-1	.	.	16	TGCGCCAGCAGCCAACCCTTGGCTAGCTCCTACAATGAGCAGTTCTTC	CASSQPLASSYNEQFF
TRBV19	TRBJ1-4	TRBD1	once	16	TGTGCCAGTAGTATAAAGGGTGGGACAGGAGGAGGAAAACTGTTTTTT	CASSIKGGTGGGKLFF
TRBV10-1	TRBJ1-4	.	few	15	TGCGCCAGCAAGCGAGGCGGACAGATGAAGGAAAAACTGTTTTTT	CASKRGGQMKEKLFF
TRBV29-1	TRBJ1-1	.	.	14	TGCAGCGCTTGGGAGGGGGTGCGGGGCACTGAAGCTTTCTTT	CSAWEGVRGTEAFF
TRBV19	TRBJ1-5	.	.	15	TGTGCCAGTAGTATCCTTCCGAGGGGCAATCAGCCCCAGCATTTT	CASSILPRGNQPQHF
TRBV18	TRBJ2-5	.	.	16	TGTGCCAGCTCACCATACGGGAAGACATCCCAAGAGACCCAGTACTTC	CASSPYGKTSQETQYF
TRBV30	TRBJ1-6	TRBD1	.	15	TGTGCCTGGAGTGTATGGACAGGGATTAATTCACCCCTCCACTTT	CAWSVWTGINSPLHF
TRBV5-1	TRBJ1-2	TRBD1	.	16	TGTGCCAGCAGCTTGCACCCGGGACAGGGGTTCTATGGCTACACCTTC	CASSLHPGQGFYGYTF
TRBV6-5	TRBJ1-2	TRBD1	.	13	TGTGCCAGCCATGGACAGGGGCAAAACGGCTACACCTTC	CASHGQGQNGYTF
TRBV19	TRBJ1-5	.	.	14	TGTGCCAGTAGTATAGTTGGAGGGGTTCAGCCCCAGCATTTT	CASSIVGGVQPQHF
TRBV20-1	TRBJ1-1	TRBD1	.	15	TGCAGTGCTAGTGACGGGACAGGGGTGAACACTGAAGCTTTCTTT	CSASDGTGVNTEAFF
TRBV19	TRBJ1-5	TRBD1	.	15	TGTGCCAGTAATGGACAGGAGGTCGGCAATCAGCCCCAGCATTTT	CASNGQEVGNQPQHF
TRBV7-8	TRBJ2-2	TRBD2	.	15	TGTGCCAGCAGTTTGGGGAGGGTAGGGACCGGGGAGCTGTTTTTT	CASSLGRVGTGELFF
TRBV10-3	TRBJ2-4	.	.	14	TGTGCCATCAGTGCAGCGAGCGATGAAAACATTCAGTACTTC	CAISAASDENIQYF
TRBV28	TRBJ1-2	.	.	14	TGTGCCAGCAGTTTTGGGCTACAGGGACGGCATCTCACCTTC	CASSFGLQGRHLTF